This T cell receptor beta chain was sequenced in a study of T cells in narcolepsy. Generated by immunoSEQ multiplex PCR, the TCRdb table keeps only in-frame clones and is missing some. Of around 35,000 clones listed, approximately 80% were seen once; the top ten hold 0.85% to 1.2%. V was cut by 3 bases and J by 6 bases, with 15 bases left in between. Germline V lookup: CDR1 KGHSH, CDR2 LQKENI. The CDR3 totals 14 residues. Sequences were obtained from memory (CD45RA-) CD4+ T cells from blood. This chain joins TRBV18 and TRBJ2-7, with a weak D call TRBD1 (5 bases). The source of this sequence is a human donor in good health. CDR3 in amino acids: CASSPVGTGAEQYF. CDR3 coding DNA: TGTGCCAGCTCACCGGTAGGAACAGGAGCCGAGCAGTACTTC.